This TCR beta chain came from a study of Graves' ophthalmopathy and Graves' hyperthyroidism. On the study more broadly: At initial diagnosis, peripheral blood was obtained, and this preceded any treatment.

The CDR3 is 14 residues long. Trimming took off 3 bases at V and 0 bases at J, with 9 bases between the two ends. Germline CDR1 is SNHLY and CDR2 is FYNNEI. Amplifying from RNA transcripts, the study obtained TCR beta CDR3 regions. Investigators did first-round RT-PCR with HTBI primers, then second-round multiplex PCR. TCRdb reanalysed the multiplex PCR reads using MiXCR and keeps one entry per CDR3 protein. The sample lists about 740,000 distinct CDR3 sequences, 35% to 50% occurring once. Regarding the study as a whole: Blood also harbored most expanded thyroid clonotypes above 0.001 frequency. Between ophthalmopathy and stable hyperthyroidism, a 13-signature model drew a separation with approximately 87% sensitivity and around 80% specificity.

As to this clonotype: Its specificity is not known.

The receptor was derived from an adult man with Graves' ophthalmopathy. V usage is TRBV2 and J usage is TRBJ2-7, with a possible D match to TRBD2 (5 bases). Sequenced input: peripheral blood. CDR3 bases: TGTGCCAGCAGTGATGGCGGAGGCTCCTACGAGCAGTACTTC. This encodes CASSDGGGSYEQYF.